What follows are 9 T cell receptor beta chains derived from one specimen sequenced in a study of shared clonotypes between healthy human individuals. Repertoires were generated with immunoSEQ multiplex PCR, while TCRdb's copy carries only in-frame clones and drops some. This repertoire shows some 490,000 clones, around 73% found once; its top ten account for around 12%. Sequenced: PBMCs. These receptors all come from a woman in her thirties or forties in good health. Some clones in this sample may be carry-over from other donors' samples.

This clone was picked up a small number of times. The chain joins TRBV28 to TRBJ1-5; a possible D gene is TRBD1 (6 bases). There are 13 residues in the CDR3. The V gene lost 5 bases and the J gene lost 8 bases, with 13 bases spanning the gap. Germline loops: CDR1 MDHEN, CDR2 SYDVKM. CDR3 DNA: TGTGCCAGCAGTGCCTGGGGGCCTGAGCCCCAGCATTTT. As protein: CASSAWGPEPQHF. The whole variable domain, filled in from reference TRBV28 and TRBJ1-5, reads DVKVTQSSRYLVKRTGEKVFLECVQDMDHENMFWYRQDPGLGLRLIYFSYDVKMKEKGDIPEGYSVSREKKERFSLILESASTNQTSMYLCASSAWGPEPQHFGDGTRLSIL.

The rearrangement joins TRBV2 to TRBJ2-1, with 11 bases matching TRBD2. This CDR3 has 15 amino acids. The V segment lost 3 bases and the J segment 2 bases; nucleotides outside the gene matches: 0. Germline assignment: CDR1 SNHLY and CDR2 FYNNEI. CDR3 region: CASSDSGRAYNEQFF. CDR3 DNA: TGTGCCAGCAGTGATAGCGGGAGGGCCTACAATGAGCAGTTCTTC.

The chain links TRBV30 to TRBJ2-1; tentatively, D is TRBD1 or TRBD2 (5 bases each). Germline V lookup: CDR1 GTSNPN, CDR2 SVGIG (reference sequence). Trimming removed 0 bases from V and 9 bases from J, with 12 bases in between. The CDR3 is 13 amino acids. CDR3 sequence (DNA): TGTGCCTGGAGTGTAGGATATGGGGGTGAGCAGTTCTTC. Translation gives CAWSVGYGGEQFF.

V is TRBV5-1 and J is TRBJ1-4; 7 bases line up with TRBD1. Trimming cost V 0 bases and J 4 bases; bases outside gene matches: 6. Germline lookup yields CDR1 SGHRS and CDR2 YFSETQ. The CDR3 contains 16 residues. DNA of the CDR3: TGCGCCAGCAGCTTGGTGGTGGGACAGCGTAATGAAAAACTGTTTTTT. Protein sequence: CASSLVVGQRNEKLFF. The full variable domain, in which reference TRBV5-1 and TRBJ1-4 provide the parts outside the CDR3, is KAGVTQTPRYLIKTRGQQVTLSCSPISGHRSVSWYQQTPGQGLQFLFEYFSETQRNKGNFPGRFSGRQFSNSRSEMNVSTLELGDSALYLCASSLVVGQRNEKLFFGSGTQLSVL.

The DNA of the CDR3 is TGCGCCAGCAGCTGGGGCCCTCGACGCGAGGTTTACGAGCAGTACTTC. This sequence encodes CASSWGPRREVYEQYF. The V call is TRBV5-1, the J call TRBJ2-7, with a tentative D call TRBD1 (5 bases). This CDR3 has 16 amino acids. V was trimmed by 3 bases and J by 4 bases, leaving 20 bases between them. Germline V CDR1 and CDR2: SGHRS, YFSETQ.

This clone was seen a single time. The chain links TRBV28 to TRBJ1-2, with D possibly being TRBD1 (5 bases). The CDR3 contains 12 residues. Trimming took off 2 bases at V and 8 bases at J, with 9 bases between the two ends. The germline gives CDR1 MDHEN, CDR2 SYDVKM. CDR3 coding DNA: TGTGCCAGCAGTTTACCAGGGAGAGGCTACACCTTC. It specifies CASSLPGRGYTF.

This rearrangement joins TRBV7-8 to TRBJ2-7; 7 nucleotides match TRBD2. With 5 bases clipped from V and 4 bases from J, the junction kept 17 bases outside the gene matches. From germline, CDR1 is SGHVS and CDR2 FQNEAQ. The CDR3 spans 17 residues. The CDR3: CASSQRVGRERLYEQYF. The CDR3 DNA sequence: TGTGCCAGCAGCCAAAGAGTGGGGCGGGAGCGCTTGTACGAGCAGTACTTC.

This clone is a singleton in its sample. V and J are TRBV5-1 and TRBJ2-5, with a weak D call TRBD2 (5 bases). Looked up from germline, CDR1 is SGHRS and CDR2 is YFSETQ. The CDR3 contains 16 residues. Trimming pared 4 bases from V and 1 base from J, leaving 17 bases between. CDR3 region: CASSGFGLQLQETQYF. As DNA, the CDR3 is TGCGCCAGCAGCGGGTTCGGACTCCAACTCCAAGAGACCCAGTACTTC.

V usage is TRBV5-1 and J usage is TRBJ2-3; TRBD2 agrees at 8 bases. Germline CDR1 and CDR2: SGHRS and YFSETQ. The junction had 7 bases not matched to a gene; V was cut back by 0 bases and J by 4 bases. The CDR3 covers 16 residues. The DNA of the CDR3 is TGCGCCAGCAGCTTGGCAAGCGGGAGTCTCCCAGATACGCAGTATTTT. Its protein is CASSLASGSLPDTQYF. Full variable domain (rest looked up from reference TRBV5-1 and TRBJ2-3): KAGVTQTPRYLIKTRGQQVTLSCSPISGHRSVSWYQQTPGQGLQFLFEYFSETQRNKGNFPGRFSGRQFSNSRSEMNVSTLELGDSALYLCASSLASGSLPDTQYFGPGTRLTVL.